Detailed here is one T cell receptor (beta chain). What it binds is not known. Several immunoSEQ plates received, in even portions, the genomic DNA of each subset. As processed by the authors: In the immunoSEQ data, sequences were junction-only and lacked quality scores, so filtering differed. This table comes from immunoSEQ multiplex PCR, and its TCRdb copy is limited to in-frame clones, with some not included. The DNA gave D and trimming, while V, J and clone size come from that table. The table has under 700,000 clones, 85% to 95% seen once; the top ten hold 0.11%. The V and J ends lost 6 bases and 4 bases respectively, with 10 bases between them. The CDR3 contains 12 residues. From germline, CDR1 is MNHEY and CDR2 SMNVEV (reference sequence). This entry is derived from a study of shared clonotypes between healthy human individuals. Naive CD8 cells comprised CD45RO-negative, CCR7-positively selected cells, excluding terminally differentiated effector memory CD45RA+ cells.

Study-level results: The study generally estimated greater richness for naive than memory subsets.

The sample consisted of naive CD8+ T cells sorted from blood. The chain is built from TRBV27 and TRBJ2-7; D possibly corresponds to TRBD1 (6 bases). This sequence was found in a woman under 40 in good health. The CDR3 DNA follows: TGTGCCAGCAGGGGGGCTTTTTACGAGCAGTACTTC. It encodes CASRGAFYEQYF.